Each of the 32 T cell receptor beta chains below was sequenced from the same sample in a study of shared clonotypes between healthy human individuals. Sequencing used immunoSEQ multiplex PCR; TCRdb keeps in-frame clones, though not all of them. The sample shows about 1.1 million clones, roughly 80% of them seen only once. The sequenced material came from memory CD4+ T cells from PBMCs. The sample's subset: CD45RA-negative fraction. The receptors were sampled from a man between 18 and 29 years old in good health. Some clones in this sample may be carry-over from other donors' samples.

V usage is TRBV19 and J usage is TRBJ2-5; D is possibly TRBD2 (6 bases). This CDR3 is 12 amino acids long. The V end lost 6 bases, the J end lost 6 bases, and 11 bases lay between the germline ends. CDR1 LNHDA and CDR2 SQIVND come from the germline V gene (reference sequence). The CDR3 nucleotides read TGTGCCAGTAGCGGGGGTCCACAGACCCAGTACTTC. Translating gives CASSGGPQTQYF.

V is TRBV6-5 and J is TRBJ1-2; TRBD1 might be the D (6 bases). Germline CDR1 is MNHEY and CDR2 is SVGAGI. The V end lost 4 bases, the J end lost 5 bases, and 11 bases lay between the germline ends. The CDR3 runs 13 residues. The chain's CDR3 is CASSSNREYGYTF. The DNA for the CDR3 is TGTGCCAGCAGTTCCAACAGGGAATATGGCTACACCTTC.

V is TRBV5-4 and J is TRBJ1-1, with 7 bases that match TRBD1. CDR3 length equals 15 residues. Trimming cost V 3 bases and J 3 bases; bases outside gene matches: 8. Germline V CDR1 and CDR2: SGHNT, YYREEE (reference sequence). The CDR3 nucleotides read TGTGCCAGCAGCTCGCGGAAGGGGGCTGACACTGAAGCTTTCTTT. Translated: CASSSRKGADTEAFF.

The CDR3 is CASSRDRGWDTIYF. The CDR3 nucleotides are TGTGCCAGCTCGCGAGACAGAGGCTGGGACACCATATATTTT. The rearrangement joins TRBV18 to TRBJ1-3, with D possibly matching TRBD1 (5 bases). V dropped 6 bases and J dropped 8 bases, with 17 bases sitting between them. The germline V gene encodes CDR1 KGHSH and CDR2 LQKENI. The CDR3 is 14 amino acids.

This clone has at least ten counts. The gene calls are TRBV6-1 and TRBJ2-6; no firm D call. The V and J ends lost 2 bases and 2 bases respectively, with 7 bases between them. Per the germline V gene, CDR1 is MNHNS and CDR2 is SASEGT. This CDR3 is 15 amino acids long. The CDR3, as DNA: TGTGCCAGCAGTGAACGAATGACTGGGGCCAACGTCCTGACTTTC. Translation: CASSERMTGANVLTF.

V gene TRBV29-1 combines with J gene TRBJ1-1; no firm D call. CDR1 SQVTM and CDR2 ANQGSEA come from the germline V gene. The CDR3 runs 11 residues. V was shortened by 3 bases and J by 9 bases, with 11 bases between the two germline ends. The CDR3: CSVDYLGQAFF. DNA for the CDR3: TGCAGCGTTGACTACTTGGGCCAAGCTTTCTTT.

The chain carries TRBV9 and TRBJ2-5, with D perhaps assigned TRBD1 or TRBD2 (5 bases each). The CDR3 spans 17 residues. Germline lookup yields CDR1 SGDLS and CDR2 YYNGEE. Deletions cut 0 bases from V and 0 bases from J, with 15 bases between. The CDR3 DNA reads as TGTGCCAGCAGCGTAGGGTTGGGGACCCCCCACCAAGAGACCCAGTACTTC. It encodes CASSVGLGTPHQETQYF.

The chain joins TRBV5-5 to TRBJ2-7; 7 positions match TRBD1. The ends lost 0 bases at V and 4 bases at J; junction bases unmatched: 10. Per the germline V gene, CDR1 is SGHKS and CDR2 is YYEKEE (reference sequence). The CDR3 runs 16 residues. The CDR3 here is CASSLELVTGIYEQYF. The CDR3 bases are TGTGCCAGCAGCTTGGAGCTCGTGACAGGGATTTACGAGCAGTACTTC.

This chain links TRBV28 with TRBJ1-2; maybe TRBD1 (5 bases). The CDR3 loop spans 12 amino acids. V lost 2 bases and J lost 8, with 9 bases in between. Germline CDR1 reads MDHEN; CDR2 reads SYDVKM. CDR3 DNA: TGTGCCAGCAGTTTAAAGGGGATGGGCTACACCTTC. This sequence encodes CASSLKGMGYTF.

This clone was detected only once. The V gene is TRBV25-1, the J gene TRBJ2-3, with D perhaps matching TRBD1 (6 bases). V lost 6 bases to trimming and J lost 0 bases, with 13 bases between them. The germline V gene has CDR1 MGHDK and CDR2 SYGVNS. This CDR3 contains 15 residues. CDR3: CASSSPGESTDTQYF. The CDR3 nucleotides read TGTGCCAGCAGCTCTCCAGGGGAGAGCACAGATACGCAGTATTTT.

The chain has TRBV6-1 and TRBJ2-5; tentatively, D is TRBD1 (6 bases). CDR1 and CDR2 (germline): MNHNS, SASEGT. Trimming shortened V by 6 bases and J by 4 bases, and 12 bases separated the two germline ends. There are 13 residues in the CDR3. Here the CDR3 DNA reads TGTGCCAGCAGGAATCAGGGGATAGAGACCCAGTACTTC. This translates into CASRNQGIETQYF.

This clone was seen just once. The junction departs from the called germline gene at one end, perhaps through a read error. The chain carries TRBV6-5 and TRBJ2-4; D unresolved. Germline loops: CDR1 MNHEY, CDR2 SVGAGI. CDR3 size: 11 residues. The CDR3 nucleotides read TGTGCCAGCAGCCTCCAAAACAGTCAGTACTTC. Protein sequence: CASSLQNSQYF.

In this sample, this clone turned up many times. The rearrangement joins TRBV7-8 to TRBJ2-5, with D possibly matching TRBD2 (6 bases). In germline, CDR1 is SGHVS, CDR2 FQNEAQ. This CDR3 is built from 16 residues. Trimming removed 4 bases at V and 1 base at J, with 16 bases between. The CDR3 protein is CASSSKPIAVQETQYF. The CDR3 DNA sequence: TGTGCCAGCAGCTCGAAGCCAATAGCGGTCCAAGAGACCCAGTACTTC.

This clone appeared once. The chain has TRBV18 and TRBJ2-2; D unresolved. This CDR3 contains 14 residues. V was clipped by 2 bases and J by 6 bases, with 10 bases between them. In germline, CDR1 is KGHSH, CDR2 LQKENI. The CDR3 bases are TGTGCCAGCTCACCAGGATGGGGTTCCGGGGAGCTGTTTTTT. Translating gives CASSPGWGSGELFF.

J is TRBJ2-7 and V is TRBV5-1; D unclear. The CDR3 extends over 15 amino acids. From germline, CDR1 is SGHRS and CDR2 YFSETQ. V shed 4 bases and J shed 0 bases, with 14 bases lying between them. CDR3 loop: CASSPAPSSSYEQYF. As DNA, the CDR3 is TGCGCCAGCAGCCCCGCTCCCAGTAGCTCCTACGAGCAGTACTTC. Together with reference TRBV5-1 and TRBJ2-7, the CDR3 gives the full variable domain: KAGVTQTPRYLIKTRGQQVTLSCSPISGHRSVSWYQQTPGQGLQFLFEYFSETQRNKGNFPGRFSGRQFSNSRSEMNVSTLELGDSALYLCASSPAPSSSYEQYFGPGTRLTVT.

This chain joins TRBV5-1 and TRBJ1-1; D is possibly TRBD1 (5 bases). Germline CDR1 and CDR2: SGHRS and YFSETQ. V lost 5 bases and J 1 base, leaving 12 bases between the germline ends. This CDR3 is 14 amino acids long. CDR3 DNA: TGCGCCAGCAGGTCAGGGTCGGAGAACACTGAAGCTTTCTTT. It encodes CASRSGSENTEAFF.

CDR3 bases: TGCGCCAGCAGCTCACAGGGGCTCCACGATCAGCCCCAGCATTTT. Its protein product is CASSSQGLHDQPQHF. The rearrangement links TRBV5-1 to TRBJ1-5; the match to TRBD1 covers 7 bases. Germline V gene sequence: CDR1 SGHRS, CDR2 YFSETQ. J gave up 5 bases and V 3 bases, and 8 bases lay outside the gene matches. CDR3 length equals 15 residues.

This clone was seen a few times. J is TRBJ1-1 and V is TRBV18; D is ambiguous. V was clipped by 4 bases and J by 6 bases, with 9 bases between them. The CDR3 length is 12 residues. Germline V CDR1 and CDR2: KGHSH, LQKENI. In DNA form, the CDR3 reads TGTGCCAGCTCACTCGATGGCCCTGAAGCTTTCTTT. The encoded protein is CASSLDGPEAFF.

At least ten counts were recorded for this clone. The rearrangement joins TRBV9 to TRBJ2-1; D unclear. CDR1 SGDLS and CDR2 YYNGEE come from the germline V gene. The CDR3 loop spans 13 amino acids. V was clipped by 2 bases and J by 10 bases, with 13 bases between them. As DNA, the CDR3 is TGTGCCAGCAGCGTTGGGCCGGACGACGAGCAGTTCTTC. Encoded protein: CASSVGPDDEQFF. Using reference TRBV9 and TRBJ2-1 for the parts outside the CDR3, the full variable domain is DSGVTQTPKHLITATGQRVTLRCSPRSGDLSVYWYQQSLDQGLQFLIQYYNGEERAKGNILERFSAQQFPDLHSELNLSSLELGDSALYFCASSVGPDDEQFFGPGTRLTVL.

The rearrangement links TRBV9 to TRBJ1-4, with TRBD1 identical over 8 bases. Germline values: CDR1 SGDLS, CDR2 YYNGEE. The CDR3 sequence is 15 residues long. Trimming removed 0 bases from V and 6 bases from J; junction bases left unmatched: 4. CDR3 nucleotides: TGTGCCAGCAGCGTAGCGGCAGGGGGCGATGAAAAACTGTTTTTT. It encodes CASSVAAGGDEKLFF.

CDR3 DNA: TGTGCCAGCTCACCACCCCGGGATTTGGCGGAGACCCAGTACTTC. Its protein is CASSPPRDLAETQYF. The chain employs TRBV18 and TRBJ2-5, with D maybe TRBD2 (5 bases). The V end lost 0 bases, the J end lost 5 bases, and 13 bases lay between the germline ends. Per the germline V gene, CDR1 is KGHSH and CDR2 is LQKENI. The CDR3 consists of 15 residues.

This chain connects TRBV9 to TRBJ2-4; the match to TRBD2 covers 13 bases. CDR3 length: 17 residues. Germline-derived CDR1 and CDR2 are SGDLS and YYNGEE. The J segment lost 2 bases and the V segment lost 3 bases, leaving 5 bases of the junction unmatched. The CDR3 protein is CASSEGTSGASKNIQYF. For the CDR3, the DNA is TGTGCCAGCAGCGAGGGGACTAGCGGGGCATCCAAAAACATTCAGTACTTC.

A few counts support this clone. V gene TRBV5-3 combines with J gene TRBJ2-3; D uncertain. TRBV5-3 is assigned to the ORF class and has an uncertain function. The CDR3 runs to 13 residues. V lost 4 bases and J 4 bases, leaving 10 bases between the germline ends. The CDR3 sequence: CARSTNDADTQYF. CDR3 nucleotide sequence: TGTGCCAGAAGCACAAACGACGCAGATACGCAGTATTTT.

The CDR3 reads CASSQGQVVLYEQYF. DNA of the CDR3: TGTGCCAGCAGCCAGGGGCAGGTCGTACTCTACGAGCAGTACTTC. The chain employs TRBV16 and TRBJ2-7, with D perhaps matching TRBD1 (5 bases). The germline V and J ends were trimmed by 3 bases and 3 bases, with 15 bases remaining between them. CDR1 and CDR2 (germline): KGHSY, FQNENV. The CDR3 spans 15 residues. Filled out from reference TRBV16 and TRBJ2-7, the complete variable domain reads GEEVAQTPKHLVRGEGQKAKLYCAPIKGHSYVFWYQQVLKNEFKFLISFQNENVFDETGMPKERFSAKCLPNSPCSLEIQATKLEDSAVYFCASSQGQVVLYEQYFGPGTRLTVT.

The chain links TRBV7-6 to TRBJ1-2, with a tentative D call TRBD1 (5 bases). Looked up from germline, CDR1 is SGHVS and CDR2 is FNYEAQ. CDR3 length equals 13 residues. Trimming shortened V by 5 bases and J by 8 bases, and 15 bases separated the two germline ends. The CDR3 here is CASSPTGADGYTF. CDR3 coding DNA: TGTGCCAGCAGCCCGACCGGGGCGGACGGCTACACCTTC.

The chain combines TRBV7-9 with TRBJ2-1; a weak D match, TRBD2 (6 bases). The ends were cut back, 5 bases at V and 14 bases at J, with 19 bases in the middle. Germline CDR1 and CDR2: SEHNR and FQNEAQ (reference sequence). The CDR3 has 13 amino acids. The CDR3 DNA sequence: TGTGCCAGCAGCCCAGGAGGGGCTAGCGTGAAGTTCTTC. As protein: CASSPGGASVKFF.

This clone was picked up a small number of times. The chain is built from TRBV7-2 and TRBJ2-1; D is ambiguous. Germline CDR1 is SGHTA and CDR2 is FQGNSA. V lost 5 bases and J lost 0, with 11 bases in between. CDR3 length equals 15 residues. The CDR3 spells CASSETGASYNEQFF. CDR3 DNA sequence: TGTGCCAGCAGCGAGACCGGAGCCTCCTACAATGAGCAGTTCTTC.

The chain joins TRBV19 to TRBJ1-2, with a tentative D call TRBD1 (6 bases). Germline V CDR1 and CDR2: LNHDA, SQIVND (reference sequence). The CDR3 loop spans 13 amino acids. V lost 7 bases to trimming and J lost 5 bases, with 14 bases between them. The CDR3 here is CASKQGRSYGYTF. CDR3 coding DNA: TGTGCCAGTAAGCAGGGGCGATCTTATGGCTACACCTTC.

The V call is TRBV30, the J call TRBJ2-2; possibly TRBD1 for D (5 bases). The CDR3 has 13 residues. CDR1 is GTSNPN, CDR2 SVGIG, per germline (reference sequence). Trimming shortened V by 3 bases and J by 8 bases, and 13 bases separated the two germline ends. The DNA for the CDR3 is TGTGCCTGGAGACAAAGAAGGGGAGGGGAGCTGTTTTTT. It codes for CAWRQRRGGELFF.

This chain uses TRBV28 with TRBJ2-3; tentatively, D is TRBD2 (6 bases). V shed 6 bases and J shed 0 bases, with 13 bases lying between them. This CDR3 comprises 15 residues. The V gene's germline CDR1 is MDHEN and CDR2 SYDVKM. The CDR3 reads CASSPAGSSTDTQYF. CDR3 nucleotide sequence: TGTGCCAGCAGCCCAGCGGGTAGTAGCACAGATACGCAGTATTTT.

CDR3 region: CASSYSVGTGTEAFF. The DNA of the CDR3 is TGTGCCAGCAGTTACTCGGTCGGGACCGGGACTGAAGCTTTCTTT. The V and J genes are TRBV6-5 and TRBJ1-1; D is possibly TRBD1 (5 bases). The CDR3 is made up of 15 amino acids. V was shortened by 0 bases and J by 5 bases, with 13 bases between the two germline ends. Per the germline V gene, CDR1 is MNHEY and CDR2 is SVGAGI.

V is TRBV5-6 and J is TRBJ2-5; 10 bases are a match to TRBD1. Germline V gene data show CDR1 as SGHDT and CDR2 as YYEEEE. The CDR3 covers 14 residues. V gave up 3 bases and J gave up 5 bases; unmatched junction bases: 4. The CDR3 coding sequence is TGTGCCAGCAGCTGGGACAGGGGAGGCGAGACCCAGTACTTC. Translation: CASSWDRGGETQYF. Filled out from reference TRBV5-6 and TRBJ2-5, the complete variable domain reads DAGVTQSPTHLIKTRGQQVTLRCSPKSGHDTVSWYQQALGQGPQFIFQYYEEEERQRGNFPDRFSGHQFPNYSSELNVNALLLGDSALYLCASSWDRGGETQYFGPGTRLLVL.